Listed here are 6 T cell receptor beta chains from one sample, sequenced in a study of T-cell memory formation after mild COVID-19. TCRdb re-derived calls from the 5' RACE reads in MiXCR, one entry per CDR3 protein. The repertoire holds fewer than 250,000 distinct CDR3 sequences, with 25% to 35% as singletons. Sequenced: PBMCs or a T cell subset sorted from them (not recorded which). Receptor source: an adult woman who had mild COVID-19 (a few samples of this study predate the infection). Cell type and time point are not known.

The rearrangement joins TRBV27 to TRBJ2-7, with 7 bases identical to TRBD1. Germline V lookup: CDR1 MNHEY, CDR2 SMNVEV (reference sequence). The CDR3 has 15 amino acids. V lost 2 bases to trimming and J lost 2 bases; unmatched junction nucleotides: 6. The CDR3 is CASSLQPGQPYEQYF. The CDR3 DNA reads as TGTGCCAGCAGTTTACAACCGGGACAGCCCTACGAGCAGTACTTC.

In this sample, this clonotype turned up many times. The rearrangement uses TRBV7-3 and TRBJ1-1; weak D call: TRBD1 (5 bases). The CDR3 runs to 15 residues. Looked up from germline, CDR1 is SGHTA and CDR2 is FQGTGA. V gave up 4 bases and J gave up 1 base, with 13 bases separating them. The CDR3: CASSSAGLGNTEAFF. CDR3 DNA: TGTGCCAGCAGCTCGGCGGGACTCGGGAACACTGAAGCTTTCTTT.

The count of this clonotype is one. The CDR3: CATSDWTSGRGVQETQYF. Written as DNA, the CDR3 is TGTGCCACCAGTGATTGGACTAGCGGGAGGGGAGTCCAAGAGACCCAGTACTTC. The chain has TRBV24-1 and TRBJ2-5; 15 nucleotides agree with TRBD2. The CDR3 runs to 18 residues. The ends lost 2 bases at V and 1 base at J; junction bases unmatched: 4. Per germline, CDR1 KGHDR and CDR2 SFDVKD.

In this sample, this clonotype turned up a few times. The chain employs TRBV7-9 and TRBJ2-3; tentative D call: TRBD2 (5 bases). V was pared by 6 bases and J by 1 base, with 8 bases between. The CDR3 totals 13 residues. The V gene's germline CDR1 is SEHNR and CDR2 FQNEAQ (reference sequence). This CDR3 is CASSYGGTDTQYF. CDR3 DNA sequence: TGTGCCAGCAGTTACGGGGGCACAGATACGCAGTATTTT.

This clonotype has only a few counts. V usage is TRBV3-1 and J usage is TRBJ1-2; D is perhaps TRBD1 (5 bases). The CDR3 is made up of 14 amino acids. V lost 4 bases to trimming and J lost 4 bases, with 13 bases between them. Germline assignment: CDR1 LGHDT and CDR2 YNNKEL (reference sequence). In DNA, the CDR3 is TGTGCCAGCAGCCCCGTTGAGGGGATCTATGGCTACACCTTC. Protein: CASSPVEGIYGYTF.

The chain couples TRBV12-3 or TRBV12-4 to TRBJ1-1; TRBD1 is a possible D gene (5 bases). Trimming pared 3 bases from V and 1 base from J, leaving 18 bases between. The CDR3 totals 17 residues. For the CDR3, the DNA is TGTGCCAGCAGTTTGGCACGTGGGGGGTACGGGAACACTGAAGCTTTCTTT. Translation gives CASSLARGGYGNTEAFF.